This T cell receptor beta chain was captured in a study of T cells after yellow fever vaccination. Findings and limits, study-wide: The presence of abundant clonotypes contaminating from the bulk population was possible in FACS-sorted repertoires. Most clones from primary vaccination were detected again post-booster (just under 97% CD4, 88% CD8).

The V gene's germline CDR1 is MNHEY and CDR2 SMNVEV (reference sequence). The trim removed 7 bases at V and 4 bases at J, leaving 11 bases unmatched. The CDR3 contains 15 residues. This clonotype was seen at least ten times. Its antigen is currently unknown. TCR cDNA was made by 5'RACE template switching, adding a universal primer site and UMIs. TCRdb used MiXCR to reprocess the 5' RACE reads, holding one entry per CDR3 protein. The repertoire has over 300,000 distinct CDR3 sequences, around 6.8% of them found once; the top ten carry over 15%. The J gene is TRBJ2-5, the V gene TRBV27; TRBD1 agrees at 8 bases. This receptor was identified in a man aged 18 to 29 who received the YFV17D yellow fever vaccine. The sequenced sample was PBMCs, obtained more than 40 days after the first yellow fever vaccination. CDR3 protein: CASTPGQGRSETQYF. The CDR3 coding sequence is TGTGCCAGCACCCCAGGACAGGGACGGTCAGAGACCCAGTACTTC.